The clone carrying this TCR beta chain was recorded many times. Its antigen is unknown. The record originates from a study of early T cells in non-severe SARS-CoV-2 infection. Study-wide background: Unsorted whole-blood RNA was sequenced in bulk, leaving chains unpaired. Study findings and constraints: CD4 and private specificities were missed by VDJdb matching, which favored anti-spike CD8 responses.

Unique molecular identifiers (one per individual cDNA molecule) were attached. A single record per CDR3 protein comes from TCRdb applying MiXCR to the 5' RACE reads. The sample has tens of thousands of distinct CDR3 sequences, 5% to 6.5% seen once. This CDR3 contains 14 residues. Germline trimming cut 5 bases from V and 4 bases from J; bases unmatched to any gene: 3. Germline-derived CDR1 and CDR2 are DFQATT and SNEGSKA (reference sequence). Material for sequencing was whole blood. The genes are TRBV20-1 and TRBJ2-2, with 11 bases that match TRBD2. The clonotype comes from an adult who was a healthcare worker with PCR-confirmed SARS-CoV-2 infection or an uninfected control (not recorded which). DNA for the CDR3: TGCAGTGCTCGACTAGCGGGGAGCACCGGGGAGCTGTTTTTT. This codes for CSARLAGSTGELFF.